Reported below is one T cell receptor (beta chain). Its cognate antigen is unknown. Exclusion criteria comprised uncontrolled infection, other autoimmune disease, pregnancy or lactation. Regions amplified from RNA transcripts were the TCR beta CDR3 regions. Primed by the HTBI set, a first-round RT-PCR was run on the TCR CDR3. TCRdb called the multiplex PCR reads again in MiXCR, with one record for every CDR3 protein. The table records about 580,000 distinct CDR3 sequences, 46% of them present only once. The data are from a study of T cells in Graves' hyperthyroidism and ophthalmopathy. General study results and limits: Ophthalmopathy, which appeared later, was predicted by the model a median roughly 6.5 months before onset.

Trimming cost V 7 bases and J 2 bases, with 6 bases left between them. Germline loops: CDR1 LNHDA, CDR2 SQIVND (reference sequence). The CDR3 is 12 residues long. The clonotype originates from a woman aged 18 to 35 with Graves' hyperthyroidism. The chain carries TRBV19 and TRBJ1-5; D not certain. Sequencing was performed on peripheral blood or thyroid tissue (not recorded which). CDR3 nucleotide sequence: TGTGCCAGTAAGGATGGCAATCAGCCCCAGCATTTT. It codes for CASKDGNQPQHF.